This TCR beta chain stems from a study of T cell repertoires in cytomegalovirus infection. This clonotype was found many times. No antigen is known for it. The CDR3 spans 15 residues. Trimming took off 5 bases at V and 3 bases at J, with 16 bases between the two ends. Germline assignment: CDR1 SGHAT and CDR2 FQNNGV. Broader study findings: Ex vivo, HLA-C-restricted CMV-specific TCR beta clonotypes prevailed over the rest of the response.

One entry per CDR3 protein results from TCRdb running MiXCR on the reads. The repertoire includes about 76,000 distinct CDR3 sequences, 3.7% of them detected once, and under 6% sits in the top ten. The sample comprised PBMCs. The receptor was isolated from a human donor in good health (CMV status not recorded). Some clones in this sample may be carry-over from other donors' samples. The rearrangement joins TRBV11-2 to TRBJ1-1, with a tentative D call TRBD1 (6 bases). CDR3 in DNA: TGTGCCAGCAGCCTGCGGACAAAGGGGGACACTGAAGCTTTCTTT. Protein sequence: CASSLRTKGDTEAFF.